These T cell receptor beta chains were read from a single sample in a study of T cells after posttransplantation cyclophosphamide. Profiled with immunoSEQ multiplex PCR; TCRdb holds only in-frame clones, not every one. The sample has over 1,500 clones, none seen only once; the top ten hold about 14%. The starting material was PBMCs, obtained approximately 35 days after allogeneic stem cell transplant with posttransplant cyclophosphamide. These receptor sequences come from a female patient in her 60s who received an allogeneic stem cell transplant from a related donor and was CMV-positive. These T cells may partly come from the graft donor. Both conserved end residues are part of each CDR3. D genes are given only for firm matches. Each size is once, few, many or a size class.

d_call: TRBD2; cdr3_length: 15; v_call: TRBV2; clone_size: medium-sized; j_call: TRBJ2-1; cdr3_nt: TGTGCCAGCAGTGTCATGGGGGGGTCCTACAATGAGCAGTTCTTC; cdr3_aa: CASSVMGGSYNEQFF
d_call: .; cdr3_length: 16; v_call: TRBV27; clone_size: medium-sized; j_call: TRBJ1-5; cdr3_nt: TGTGCCAGCAGTTTGACTGGACAGTATAGCAATCAGCCCCAGCATTTT; cdr3_aa: CASSLTGQYSNQPQHF
d_call: TRBD2; cdr3_length: 18; v_call: TRBV4-3; clone_size: many; j_call: TRBJ2-2; cdr3_nt: TGCGCCAGCAGCCAAGATTCTAGCGGGGGGGCGAACACCGGGGAGCTGTTTTTT; cdr3_aa: CASSQDSSGGANTGELFF
d_call: TRBD2; cdr3_length: 16; v_call: TRBV5-5; clone_size: many; j_call: TRBJ2-3; cdr3_nt: TGTGCCAGCAGCACCTCTAGCGGGTTCGAGTCCGATACGCAGTATTTT; cdr3_aa: CASSTSSGFESDTQYF
d_call: .; cdr3_length: 14; v_call: TRBV6-6; clone_size: medium-sized; j_call: TRBJ1-1; cdr3_nt: TGTGCCAGCAGTTATCCCGACAGGAACACTGAAGCTTTCTTT; cdr3_aa: CASSYPDRNTEAFF
d_call: .; cdr3_length: 14; v_call: TRBV25-1; clone_size: medium-sized; j_call: TRBJ1-4; cdr3_nt: TGTGCCAGCAGTGAATGGAAAGGAGGGGAAAAACTGTTTTTT; cdr3_aa: CASSEWKGGEKLFF
d_call: .; cdr3_length: 15; v_call: TRBV4-2; clone_size: many; j_call: TRBJ2-3; cdr3_nt: TGTGCCAGCAGCCAAGGAGGGGCCTTATCAGATACGCAGTATTTT; cdr3_aa: CASSQGGALSDTQYF
d_call: TRBD1; cdr3_length: 14; v_call: TRBV7-9; clone_size: many; j_call: TRBJ2-7; cdr3_nt: TGTGCCAGCCAACTCGGGACAGGGGTCTACGAGCAGTACTTC; cdr3_aa: CASQLGTGVYEQYF
d_call: TRBD1; cdr3_length: 16; v_call: TRBV7-2; clone_size: medium-sized; j_call: TRBJ2-1; cdr3_nt: TGTGCCAGCAGCTTAGGGAGACAGGGGGCCTACAATGAGCAGTTCTTC; cdr3_aa: CASSLGRQGAYNEQFF
d_call: .; cdr3_length: 12; v_call: TRBV2; clone_size: many; j_call: TRBJ1-5; cdr3_nt: TGTGCCAGCAGTGGGCGGGGGCAGCCCCAGCATTTT; cdr3_aa: CASSGRGQPQHF